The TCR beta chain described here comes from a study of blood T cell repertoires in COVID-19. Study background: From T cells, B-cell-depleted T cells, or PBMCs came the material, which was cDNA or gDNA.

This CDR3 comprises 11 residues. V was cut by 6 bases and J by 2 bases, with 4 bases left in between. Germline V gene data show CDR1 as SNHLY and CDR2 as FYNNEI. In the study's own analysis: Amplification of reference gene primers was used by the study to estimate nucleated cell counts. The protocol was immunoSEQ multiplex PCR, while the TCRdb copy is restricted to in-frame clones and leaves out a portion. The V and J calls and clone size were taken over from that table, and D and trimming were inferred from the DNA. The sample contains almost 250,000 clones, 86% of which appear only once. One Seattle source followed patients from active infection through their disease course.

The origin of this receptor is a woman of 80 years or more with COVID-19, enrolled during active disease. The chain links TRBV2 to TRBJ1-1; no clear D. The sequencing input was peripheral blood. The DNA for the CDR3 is TGTGCCAGCAGACTAAACACTGAAGCTTTCTTT. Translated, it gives CASRLNTEAFF.